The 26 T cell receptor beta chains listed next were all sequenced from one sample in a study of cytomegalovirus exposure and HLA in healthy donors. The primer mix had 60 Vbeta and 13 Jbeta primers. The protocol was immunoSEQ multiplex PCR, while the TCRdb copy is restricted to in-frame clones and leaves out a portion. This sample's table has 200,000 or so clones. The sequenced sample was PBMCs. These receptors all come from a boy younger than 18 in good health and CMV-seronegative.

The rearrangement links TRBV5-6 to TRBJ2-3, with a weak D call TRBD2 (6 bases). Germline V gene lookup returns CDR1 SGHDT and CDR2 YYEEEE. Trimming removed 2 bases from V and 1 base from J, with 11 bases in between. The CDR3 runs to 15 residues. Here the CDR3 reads CASSFRTGGTDTQYF. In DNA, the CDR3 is TGTGCCAGCAGCTTCAGGACGGGGGGCACAGATACGCAGTATTTT.

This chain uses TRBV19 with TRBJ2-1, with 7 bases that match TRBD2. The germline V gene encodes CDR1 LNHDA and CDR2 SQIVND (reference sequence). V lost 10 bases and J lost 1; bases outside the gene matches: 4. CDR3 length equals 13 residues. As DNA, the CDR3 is TGTGCCACCCAAGCGGGGTCCTACAATGAGCAGTTCTTC. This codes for CATQAGSYNEQFF.

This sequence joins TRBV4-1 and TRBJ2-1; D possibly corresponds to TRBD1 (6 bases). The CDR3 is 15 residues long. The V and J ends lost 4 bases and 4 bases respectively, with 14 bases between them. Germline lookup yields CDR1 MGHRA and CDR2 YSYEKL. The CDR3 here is CASSRPGQPYNEQFF. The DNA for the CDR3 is TGCGCCAGCAGCCGCCCGGGACAACCTTACAATGAGCAGTTCTTC.

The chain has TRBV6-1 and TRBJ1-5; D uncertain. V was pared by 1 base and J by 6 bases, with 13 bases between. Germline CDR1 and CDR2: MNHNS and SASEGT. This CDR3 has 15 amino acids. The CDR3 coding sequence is TGTGCCAGCAGTGAAGGCCCGTTGAGGGTTCAGCCCCAGCATTTT. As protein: CASSEGPLRVQPQHF.

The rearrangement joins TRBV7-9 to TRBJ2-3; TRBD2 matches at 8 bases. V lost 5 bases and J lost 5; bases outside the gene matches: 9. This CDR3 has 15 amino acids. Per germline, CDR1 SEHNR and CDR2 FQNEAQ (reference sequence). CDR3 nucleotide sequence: TGTGCCAGCAGCCCAGGACGGGGGGGCCAAGATACGCAGTATTTT. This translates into CASSPGRGGQDTQYF.

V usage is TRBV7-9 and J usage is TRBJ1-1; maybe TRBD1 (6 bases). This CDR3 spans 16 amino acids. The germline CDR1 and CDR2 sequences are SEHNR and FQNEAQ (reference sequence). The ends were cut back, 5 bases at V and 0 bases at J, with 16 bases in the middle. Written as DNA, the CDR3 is TGTGCCAGCAGCCAAGCGACAGGAGCCATGAACACTGAAGCTTTCTTT. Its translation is CASSQATGAMNTEAFF.

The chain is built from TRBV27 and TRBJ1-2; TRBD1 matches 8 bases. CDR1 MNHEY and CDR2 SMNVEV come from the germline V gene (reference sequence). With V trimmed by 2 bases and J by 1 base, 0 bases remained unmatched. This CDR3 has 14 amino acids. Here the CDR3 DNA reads TGTGCCAGCAGTTTAGACAGGGGTAACTATGGCTACACCTTC. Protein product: CASSLDRGNYGYTF.

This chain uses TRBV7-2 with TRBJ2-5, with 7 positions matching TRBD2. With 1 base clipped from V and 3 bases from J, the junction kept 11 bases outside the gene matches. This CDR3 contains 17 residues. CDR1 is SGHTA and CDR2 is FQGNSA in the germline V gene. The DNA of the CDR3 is TGTGCCAGCAGCTTAGGTGGTTTAGCGGGTACGAAAGAGACCCAGTACTTC. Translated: CASSLGGLAGTKETQYF.

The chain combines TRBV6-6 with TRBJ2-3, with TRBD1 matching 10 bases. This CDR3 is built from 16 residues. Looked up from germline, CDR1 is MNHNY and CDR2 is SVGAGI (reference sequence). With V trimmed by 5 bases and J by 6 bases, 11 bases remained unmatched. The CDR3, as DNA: TGTGCCAGCAGTCCCGGGGACAGGGGAGGATCCGATACGCAGTATTTT. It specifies CASSPGDRGGSDTQYF.

CDR3 nucleotide sequence: TGCGCCAGCAGCCAAGGATGGACAGGGCTAAACTACGAGCAGTACTTC. Amino acids: CASSQGWTGLNYEQYF. The chain has TRBV4-1 and TRBJ2-7; 8 bases are shared with TRBD1. The V and J ends lost 1 base and 3 bases, in that order; junction bases with no gene match: 8. CDR1 and CDR2 (germline): MGHRA, YSYEKL. The CDR3 totals 16 residues.

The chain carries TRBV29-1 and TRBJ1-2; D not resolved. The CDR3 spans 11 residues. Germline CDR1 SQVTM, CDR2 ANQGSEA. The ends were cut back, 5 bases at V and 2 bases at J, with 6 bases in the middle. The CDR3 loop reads CSVLENYGYTF. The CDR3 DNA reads TGCAGCGTTTTGGAGAACTATGGCTACACCTTC. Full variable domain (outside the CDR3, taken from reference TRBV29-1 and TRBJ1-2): SAVISQKPSRDICQRGTSLTIQCQVDSQVTMMFWYRQQPGQSLTLIATANQGSEATYESGFVIDKFPISRPNLTFSTLTVSNMSPEDSSIYLCSVLENYGYTFGSGTRLTVV.

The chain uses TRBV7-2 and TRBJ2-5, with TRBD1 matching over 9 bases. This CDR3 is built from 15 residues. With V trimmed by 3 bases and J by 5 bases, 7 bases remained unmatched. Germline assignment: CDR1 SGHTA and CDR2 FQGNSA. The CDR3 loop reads CASSFALTGGETQYF. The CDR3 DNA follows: TGTGCCAGCAGCTTTGCCTTGACAGGGGGGGAGACCCAGTACTTC.

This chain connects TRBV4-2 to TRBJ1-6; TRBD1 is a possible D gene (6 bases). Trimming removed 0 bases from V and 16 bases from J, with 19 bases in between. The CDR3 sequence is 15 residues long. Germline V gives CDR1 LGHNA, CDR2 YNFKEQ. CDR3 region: CASSQEGMDSPILHF. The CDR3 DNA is TGTGCCAGCAGCCAAGAGGGAATGGACAGTCCAATACTCCACTTT.

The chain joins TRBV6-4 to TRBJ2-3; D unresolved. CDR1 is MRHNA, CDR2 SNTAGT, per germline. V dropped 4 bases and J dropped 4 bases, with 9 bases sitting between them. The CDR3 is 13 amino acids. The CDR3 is CASSGTEADTQYF. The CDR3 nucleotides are TGTGCCAGCAGTGGAACAGAAGCAGATACGCAGTATTTT.

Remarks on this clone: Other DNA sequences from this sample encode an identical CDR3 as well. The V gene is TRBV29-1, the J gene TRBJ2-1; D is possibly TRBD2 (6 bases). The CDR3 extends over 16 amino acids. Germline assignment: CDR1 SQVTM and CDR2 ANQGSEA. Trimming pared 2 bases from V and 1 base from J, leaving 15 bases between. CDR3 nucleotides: TGCAGCGTTGAACGGGGGAGCCGCAGTTCCTACAATGAGCAGTTCTTC. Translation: CSVERGSRSSYNEQFF.

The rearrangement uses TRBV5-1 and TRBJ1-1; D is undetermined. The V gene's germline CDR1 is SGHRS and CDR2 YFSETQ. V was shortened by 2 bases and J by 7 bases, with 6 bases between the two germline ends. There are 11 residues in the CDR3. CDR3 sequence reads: CASSFHNEAFF. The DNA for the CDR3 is TGCGCCAGCAGCTTCCACAATGAAGCTTTCTTT.

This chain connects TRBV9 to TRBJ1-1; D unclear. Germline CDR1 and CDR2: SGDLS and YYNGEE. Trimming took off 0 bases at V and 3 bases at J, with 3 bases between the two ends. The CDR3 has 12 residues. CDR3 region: CASSVADTEAFF. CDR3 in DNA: TGTGCCAGCAGCGTAGCTGACACTGAAGCTTTCTTT.

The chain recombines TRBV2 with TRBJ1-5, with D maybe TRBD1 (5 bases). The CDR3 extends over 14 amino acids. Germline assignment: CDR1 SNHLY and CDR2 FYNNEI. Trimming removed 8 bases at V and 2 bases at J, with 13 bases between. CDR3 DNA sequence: TGTGCCAGCTGTCAGGGATTGGGCAATCAGCCCCAGCATTTT. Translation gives CASCQGLGNQPQHF.

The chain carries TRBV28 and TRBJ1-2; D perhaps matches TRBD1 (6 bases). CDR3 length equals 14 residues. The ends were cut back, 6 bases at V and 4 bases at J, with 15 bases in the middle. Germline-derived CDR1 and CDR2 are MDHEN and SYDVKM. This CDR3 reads CASRSRQETYGYTF. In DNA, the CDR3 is TGTGCCAGCAGGTCACGACAGGAAACCTATGGCTACACCTTC.

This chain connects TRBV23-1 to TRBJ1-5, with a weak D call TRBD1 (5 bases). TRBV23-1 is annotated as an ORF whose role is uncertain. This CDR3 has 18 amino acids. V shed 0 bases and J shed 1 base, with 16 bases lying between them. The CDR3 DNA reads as TGCGCCAGCAGTCAATCGTTCTTTTTTCAGGGAAGCAATCAGCCCCAGCATTTT. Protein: CASSQSFFFQGSNQPQHF.

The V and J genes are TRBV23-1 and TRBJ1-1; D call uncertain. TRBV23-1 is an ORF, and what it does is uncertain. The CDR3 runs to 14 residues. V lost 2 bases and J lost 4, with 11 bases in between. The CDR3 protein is CASSQAGEGTEAFF. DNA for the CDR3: TGCGCCAGCAGTCAAGCGGGCGAGGGCACTGAAGCTTTCTTT.

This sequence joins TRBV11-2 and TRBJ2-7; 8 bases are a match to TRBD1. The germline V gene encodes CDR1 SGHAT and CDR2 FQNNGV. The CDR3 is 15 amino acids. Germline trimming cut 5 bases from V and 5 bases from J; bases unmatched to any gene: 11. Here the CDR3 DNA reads TGTGCCAGCAGCCCGACGGCAGGGGGCATCGACGAGCAGTACTTC. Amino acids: CASSPTAGGIDEQYF.

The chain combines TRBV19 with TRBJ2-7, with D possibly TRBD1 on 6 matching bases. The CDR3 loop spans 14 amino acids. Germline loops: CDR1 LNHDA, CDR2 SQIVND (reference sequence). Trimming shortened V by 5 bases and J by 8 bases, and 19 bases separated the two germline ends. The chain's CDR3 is CASSSSGEPGKQYF. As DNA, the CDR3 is TGTGCCAGTAGTTCATCAGGGGAGCCCGGGAAGCAGTACTTC.

CDR3 DNA: TGTGCCTTAAACGACAGGGTCGGGGAAAAACTGTTTTTT. Translating gives CALNDRVGEKLFF. The chain has TRBV30 and TRBJ1-4; 7 nucleotides align to TRBD1. The V segment lost 7 bases and the J segment 8 bases; nucleotides outside the gene matches: 10. This CDR3 has 13 residues. Germline-derived CDR1 and CDR2 are GTSNPN and SVGIG (reference sequence). Drawing the rest from reference TRBV30 and TRBJ1-4, the complete variable domain is SQTIHQWPATLVQPVGSPLSLECTVEGTSNPNLYWYRQAAGRGLQLLFYSVGIGQISSEVPQNLSASRPQDRQFILSSKKLLLSDSGFYLCALNDRVGEKLFFGSGTQLSVL.

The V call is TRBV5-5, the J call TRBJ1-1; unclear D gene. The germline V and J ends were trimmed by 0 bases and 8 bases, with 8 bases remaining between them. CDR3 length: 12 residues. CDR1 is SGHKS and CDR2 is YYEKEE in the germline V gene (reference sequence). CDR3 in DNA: TGTGCCAGCAGCTTGGCGGGAGGGGAAGCTTTCTTT. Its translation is CASSLAGGEAFF.

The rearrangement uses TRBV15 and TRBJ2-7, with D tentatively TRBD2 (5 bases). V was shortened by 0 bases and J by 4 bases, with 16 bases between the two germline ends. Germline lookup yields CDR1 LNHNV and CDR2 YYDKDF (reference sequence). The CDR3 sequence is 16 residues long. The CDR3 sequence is CATSRDVGMGMYEQYF. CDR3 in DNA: TGTGCCACCAGCAGAGATGTCGGGATGGGAATGTACGAGCAGTACTTC.